This entry is about one T cell receptor beta chain. As yet, its antigen is unknown. Scientists made TCR beta cDNA using 5'RACE template switching with UMIs. Each CDR3 protein gets one entry in TCRdb, which reprocessed the 5' RACE reads and gives no DNA. The listing records approximately 420,000 distinct CDR3 sequences. This sample was included in a study of T cells expressing NK-cell markers. Across the whole study: Serological testing identified seven of the eight sequenced donors as HCMV-seropositive and one as seronegative. Overall study findings and caveats: Of CD8+ T cells, about 1.0-8% belonged to dominant NKG2C+ clonotypes in five or six donors. In a few donors, dominant clonotypes made up about 25-60.1% of CD3+CD56-NKG2C+ cells.

The sample consisted of blood T cells: a sorted CD56 or NKG2C T cell subset, CD4+ or CD8+ T cells, or bulk PBMC T cells (not recorded which). The sequence came from a woman aged 45-60 years in good health.

This CDR3 is CASSILTGPGELFF. The gene calls are TRBV19 and TRBJ2-2; TCRdb names TRBD1, which stays unverified in the absence of DNA. The CDR3 is 14 residues long. Germline V gives CDR1 LNHDA, CDR2 SQIVND (reference sequence).